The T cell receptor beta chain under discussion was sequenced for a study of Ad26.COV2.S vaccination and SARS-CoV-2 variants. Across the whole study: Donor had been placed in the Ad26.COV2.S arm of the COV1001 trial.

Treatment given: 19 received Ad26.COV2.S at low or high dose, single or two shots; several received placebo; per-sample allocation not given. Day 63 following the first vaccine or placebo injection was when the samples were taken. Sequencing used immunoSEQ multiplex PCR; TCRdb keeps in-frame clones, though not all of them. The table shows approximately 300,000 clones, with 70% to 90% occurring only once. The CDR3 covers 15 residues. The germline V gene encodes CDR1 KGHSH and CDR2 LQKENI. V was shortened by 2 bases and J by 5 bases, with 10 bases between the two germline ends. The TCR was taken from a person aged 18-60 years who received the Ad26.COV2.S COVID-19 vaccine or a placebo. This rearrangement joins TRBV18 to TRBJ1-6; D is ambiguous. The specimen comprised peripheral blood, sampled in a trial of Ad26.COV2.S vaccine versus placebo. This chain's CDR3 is CASSPTESNNSPLHF. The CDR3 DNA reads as TGTGCCAGCTCACCAACTGAGTCCAATAATTCACCCCTCCACTTT. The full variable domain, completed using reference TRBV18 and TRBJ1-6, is NAGVMQNPRHLVRRRGQEARLRCSPMKGHSHVYWYRQLPEEGLKFMVYLQKENIIDESGMPKERFSAEFPKEGPSILRIQQVVRGDSAAYFCASSPTESNNSPLHFGNGTRLTVT.